The 3 T cell receptor beta chains reported below all come from one sample, sequenced in a study of T cells after yellow fever vaccination. TCRdb re-called the 5' RACE reads with MiXCR, one entry per CDR3 protein. The sample has 400,000 to 450,000 distinct CDR3 sequences, 18% seen once. Sequenced material: PBMCs, taken before the yellow fever booster vaccination. The receptors originated from a man younger than 35 who received the YFV17D yellow fever vaccine.

The CDR3 DNA reads as TGTGCCAGCTCAAGGGTAGCGGGGGCTGGTGAGCAGTTCTTC. Translation gives CASSRVAGAGEQFF. This sequence joins TRBV18 and TRBJ2-1; 9 bases are shared with TRBD2. The CDR3 is 14 residues long. CDR1 and CDR2 from the germline V gene are KGHSH and LQKENI. J lost 9 bases, V lost 5 bases, and 8 bases had no gene match. The full variable domain, its missing parts supplied by reference TRBV18 and TRBJ2-1, is NAGVMQNPRHLVRRRGQEARLRCSPMKGHSHVYWYRQLPEEGLKFMVYLQKENIIDESGMPKERFSAEFPKEGPSILRIQQVVRGDSAAYFCASSRVAGAGEQFFGPGTRLTVL.

Only a few counts were recorded for this clonotype. This chain uses TRBV10-3 with TRBJ1-5; the D gene is possibly TRBD1 (6 bases). The CDR3 runs 16 residues. Germline V gene sequence: CDR1 ENHRY, CDR2 SYGVKD. Deletions cut 4 bases from V and 3 bases from J, with 16 bases between. Here the CDR3 DNA reads TGTGCCATCAGTGTCACCTTGACAGGACCCAATCAGCCCCAGCATTTT. The encoded protein is CAISVTLTGPNQPQHF.

This clonotype was observed a few times. V and J are TRBV6-5 and TRBJ2-5, with 9 bases fitting TRBD2. CDR1 and CDR2 from the germline V gene are MNHEY and SVGAGI. V dropped 6 bases and J dropped 8; count of bases not matched to a gene: 10. The CDR3 sequence is 14 residues long. CDR3 DNA sequence: TGTGCCAGCAGCGCGGGGGGGCCCGTCGGTACCCAGTACTTC. Translating it yields CASSAGGPVGTQYF.